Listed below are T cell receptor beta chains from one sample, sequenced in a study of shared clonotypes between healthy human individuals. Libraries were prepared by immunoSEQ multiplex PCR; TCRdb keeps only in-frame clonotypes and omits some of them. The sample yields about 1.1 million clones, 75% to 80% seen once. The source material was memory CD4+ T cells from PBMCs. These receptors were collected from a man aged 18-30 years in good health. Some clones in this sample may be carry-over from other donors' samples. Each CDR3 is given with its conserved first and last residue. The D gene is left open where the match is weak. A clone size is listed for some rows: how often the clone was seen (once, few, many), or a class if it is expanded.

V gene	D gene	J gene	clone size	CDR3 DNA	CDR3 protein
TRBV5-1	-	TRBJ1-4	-	TGCGCCAGCAGCCCTAGAAGGGAAGGGGGAAATGAAAAACTGTTTTTT	CASSPRREGGNEKLFF
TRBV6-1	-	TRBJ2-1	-	TGTGCCAGCACCCGTACGCCCATTTACAATGAGCAGTTCTTC	CASTRTPIYNEQFF
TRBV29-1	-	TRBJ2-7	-	TGCAGCGGGGCGGCAGGGGGGCTACACGAGCAGTACTTC	CSGAAGGLHEQYF
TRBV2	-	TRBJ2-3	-	TGTGCCAGCAGCAGTAGACGGGACATAGATACGCAGTATTTT	CASSSRRDIDTQYF
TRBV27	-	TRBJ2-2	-	TGTGCCAGCAGTTTATCGCTACTCAGCACAAATACCGGGGAGCTGTTTTTT	CASSLSLLSTNTGELFF
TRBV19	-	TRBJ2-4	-	TGTGCCAGTAGTATTTCGGGAACAGGGGCCAAAAACATTCAGTACTTC	CASSISGTGAKNIQYF
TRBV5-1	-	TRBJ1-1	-	TGCGCCAGCAGCTTTTCAGGGATTGCGGACACTGAAGCTTTCTTT	CASSFSGIADTEAFF
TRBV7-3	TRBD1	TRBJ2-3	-	TGTGCCAGCAGCTGGGGACAGGGCAGCACAGATACGCAGTATTTT	CASSWGQGSTDTQYF
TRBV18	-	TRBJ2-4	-	TGTGCCAGCTCACCAGAAATTGTCCGGGGGAAAAACATTCAGTACTTC	CASSPEIVRGKNIQYF
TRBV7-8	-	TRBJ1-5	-	TGTGCCAGCAGCTGGCCGGAACCAAATCAGCCCCAGCATTTT	CASSWPEPNQPQHF
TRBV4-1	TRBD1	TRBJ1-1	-	TGCGCCAGCAGCCAGGGACAGGGGCGAGGGACAAACACTGAAGCTTTCTTT	CASSQGQGRGTNTEAFF
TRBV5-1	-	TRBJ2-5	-	TGCGCCAGCAGCTTAATTACAGAAGAGACCCAGTACTTC	CASSLITEETQYF
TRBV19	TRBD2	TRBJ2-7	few	TGTGCCAGTAGTAAACTAGCGGGAGGGGCCTACGAGCAGTACTTC	CASSKLAGGAYEQYF
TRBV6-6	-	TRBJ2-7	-	TGTGCCAGCAGTCGTACAGGGAACGAGCAGTACTTC	CASSRTGNEQYF
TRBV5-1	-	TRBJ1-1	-	TGCGCCAGCAGCACCGGACCTACTGAAGCTTTCTTT	CASSTGPTEAFF
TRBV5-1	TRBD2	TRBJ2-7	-	TGCGCCAGCAGCTTGGAAGGCGGGCTAGCGGACTACGAGCAGTACTTC	CASSLEGGLADYEQYF
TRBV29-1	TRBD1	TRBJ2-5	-	TGCAGCGTTGGGGACAGGGTACACGAGACCCAGTACTTC	CSVGDRVHETQYF
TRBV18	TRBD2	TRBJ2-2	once	TGTGCCAGCTCACCTGGGACTAGCGGGCCGAACACCGGGGAGCTGTTTTTT	CASSPGTSGPNTGELFF
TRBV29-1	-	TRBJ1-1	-	TGCAGCGTCACACCCCTAGTGAACACTGAAGCTTTCTTT	CSVTPLVNTEAFF
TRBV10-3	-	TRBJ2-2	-	TGTGCCATCAGTGATAAGAGGACTGGCGGGTCCGGGGAGCTGTTTTTT	CAISDKRTGGSGELFF
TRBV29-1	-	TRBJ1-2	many	TGCAGCGCGGGAGACAACTATGGCTACACCTTC	CSAGDNYGYTF
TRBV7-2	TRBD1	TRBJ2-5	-	TGTGCCAGCAGCCTCTCCTTGGGACAGGGGGATGAGACCCAGTACTTC	CASSLSLGQGDETQYF
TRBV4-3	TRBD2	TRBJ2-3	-	TGCGCCAGCAGCCAGCGTTTGGGAGGGACTAGCACAGATACGCAGTATTTT	CASSQRLGGTSTDTQYF
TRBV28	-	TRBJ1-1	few	TGTGCCAGCAGTTTGGGTGGGGGTAACACTGAAGCTTTCTTT	CASSLGGGNTEAFF
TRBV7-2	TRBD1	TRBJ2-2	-	TGTGCCAGCAGCTCCCGGGACAGAGCGAACACCGGGGAGCTGTTTTTT	CASSSRDRANTGELFF
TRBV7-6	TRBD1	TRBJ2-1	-	TGTGCCAGCAGCCCGGGACAGCTAACGGAATACAATGAGCAGTTCTTC	CASSPGQLTEYNEQFF
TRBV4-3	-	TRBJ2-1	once	TGCGCCAGCAGCCTCAGGGGCAATGAGCAGTTCTTC	CASSLRGNEQFF
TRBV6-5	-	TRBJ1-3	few	TGTGCCAGCACGTTGGACACGTCATTTGGGAACACCATATATTTT	CASTLDTSFGNTIYF
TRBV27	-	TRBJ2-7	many	TGTGCCAGCAGGTCGTTCGGCGAGCAGTACTTC	CASRSFGEQYF
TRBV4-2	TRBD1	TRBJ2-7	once	TGTGCCAGCAGCCAAGGCCCCGGGACAGGGTCCCACGAGCAGTACTTC	CASSQGPGTGSHEQYF
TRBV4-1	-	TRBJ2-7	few	TGCGCCAGCAGCCCCAATCGGAGTCCCTACGAGCAGTACTTC	CASSPNRSPYEQYF
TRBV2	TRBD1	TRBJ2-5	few	TGTGCCAGCACCCGGACGGGGACAGCGGAGACCCAGTACTTC	CASTRTGTAETQYF
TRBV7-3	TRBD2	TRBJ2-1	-	TGTGCCAGCAGCTACGAGACTAGCTATGAGCAGTTCTTC	CASSYETSYEQFF
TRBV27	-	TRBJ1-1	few	TGTGCCAGCAGTGCCAATGCCCCAGGAGGAACATACTACCCCTTGAACACTGAAGCTTTCTTT	CASSANAPGGTYYPLNTEAFF
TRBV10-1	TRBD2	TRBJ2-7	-	TGCGCCAGCAGTGGACCGGGAGGGATCTTCGAGCAGTACTTC	CASSGPGGIFEQYF
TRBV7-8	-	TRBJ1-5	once	TGTGCCAGCAGCTTAGATTACAGGGTGGTACAGGCCGGTCAGCCCCAGCATTTT	CASSLDYRVVQAGQPQHF
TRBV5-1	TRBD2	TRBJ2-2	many	TGCGCCAGCAGCGCAGAACTAGCGGGACAAAACACCGGGGAGCTGTTTTTT	CASSAELAGQNTGELFF
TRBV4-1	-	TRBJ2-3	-	TGCGCCAGCAGCCAACGTGGGATCACTGATACGCAGTATTTT	CASSQRGITDTQYF
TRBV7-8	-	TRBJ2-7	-	TGTGCCAGCAGCTTAGGGACCTGGACAACCAAATTACACTACGAGCAGTACTTC	CASSLGTWTTKLHYEQYF
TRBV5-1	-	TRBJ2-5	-	TGCGCCAGCAGCCCGTCCGCCCAAGAGACCCAGTACTTC	CASSPSAQETQYF
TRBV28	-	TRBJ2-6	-	TGTGCCAGTCTCAGGGGCCCGGGGGCCAACGTCCTGACTTTC	CASLRGPGANVLTF
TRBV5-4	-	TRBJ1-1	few	TGTGCCAGCAGCTTGGCCAGTGGTCCCCGACCCTCTTTCTTT	CASSLASGPRPSFF